The 30 T cell receptor beta chains below were found in one sample sequenced in a study of T cell responses to AZD1222 COVID-19 vaccine. Some clones are missing from TCRdb's copy, which holds only in-frame ones; the method was immunoSEQ multiplex PCR. The sample yields 86,000 or so clones, approximately 89% seen once. Source: peripheral blood, taken on day 0 of AZD1222 vaccination. The receptor set was obtained from an adult in good health.

The chain couples TRBV2 to TRBJ2-7; D might be TRBD2 (6 bases). Germline CDR1 reads SNHLY; CDR2 reads FYNNEI. CDR3 length: 11 residues. V was shortened by 5 bases and J by 9 bases, with 11 bases between the two germline ends. CDR3 coding DNA: TGTGCCAGCAGTCAAGGGACTGTGCAGTACTTC. The encoded protein is CASSQGTVQYF. Filled out from reference TRBV2 and TRBJ2-7, the complete variable domain reads EPEVTQTPSHQVTQMGQEVILRCVPISNHLYFYWYRQILGQKVEFLVSFYNNEISEKSEIFDDQFSVERPDGSNFTLKIRSTKLEDSAMYFCASSQGTVQYFGPGTRLTVT.

The chain recombines TRBV3-1 (or the pseudogene TRBV3-2) with TRBJ2-7, with no clear D. Trimming pared 1 base from V and 6 bases from J, leaving 10 bases between. Germline lookup yields CDR1 LGHDT and CDR2 YNNKEL (reference sequence). The CDR3 totals 13 residues. The CDR3 DNA follows: TGTGCCAGCAGCCAAGGGCGGTTCGGCGAGCAGTACTTC. Amino acids: CASSQGRFGEQYF.

V is TRBV5-1 and J is TRBJ1-1; TRBD1 matches at 8 bases. V dropped 0 bases and J dropped 4; count of bases not matched to a gene: 5. The CDR3 loop spans 15 amino acids. The germline gives CDR1 SGHRS, CDR2 YFSETQ. This CDR3 is CASSLGGQVSTEAFF. The CDR3 DNA reads as TGCGCCAGCAGCTTGGGGGGACAGGTGAGCACTGAAGCTTTCTTT.

This rearrangement joins TRBV21-1 to TRBJ2-7; the table's TRBD1 call for D was not verified on the DNA. TRBV21-1 is recorded as a pseudogene. There are 16 residues in the CDR3. The CDR3 region has the DNA TGTGCCAGCAGCAAAGTATTCCAGGGGGGAACCTACGAGCAGTACTTC. Translating it yields CASSKVFQGGTYEQYF.

The chain couples TRBV6-6 to TRBJ2-3, with 8 bases fitting TRBD1. Germline V gives CDR1 MNHNY, CDR2 SVGAGI (reference sequence). Trimming took 2 bases from V and 2 from J; bases not matched to a gene: 6. This CDR3 is 16 amino acids long. The CDR3 DNA sequence: TGTGCCAGCAGTTACGGGGACAGGAGGTCCACAGATACGCAGTATTTT. Amino acids: CASSYGDRRSTDTQYF.

The V gene is TRBV27, the J gene TRBJ1-2; TRBD1 matches at 9 bases. The junction had 6 bases not matched to a gene; V was cut back by 6 bases and J by 4 bases. The CDR3 is made up of 14 amino acids. In germline, CDR1 is MNHEY, CDR2 SMNVEV (reference sequence). The CDR3 loop reads CASRVTGGAYGYTF. Here the CDR3 DNA reads TGTGCCAGCAGGGTGACAGGGGGTGCCTATGGCTACACCTTC.

This chain uses TRBV5-4 with TRBJ2-7; 12 bases map to TRBD2. CDR3 length equals 15 residues. Trimming took 4 bases from V and 2 from J; bases not matched to a gene: 4. CDR1 SGHNT and CDR2 YYREEE come from the germline V gene (reference sequence). The CDR3 nucleotides are TGTGCCAGCAGCATTCCTAGCGGGGGGGCCTACGAGCAGTACTTC. This gives the protein CASSIPSGGAYEQYF. The full variable domain, completed using reference TRBV5-4 and TRBJ2-7, is ETGVTQSPTHLIKTRGQQVTLRCSSQSGHNTVSWYQQALGQGPQFIFQYYREEENGRGNFPPRFSGLQFPNYSSELNVNALELDDSALYLCASSIPSGGAYEQYFGPGTRLTVT.

The chain joins TRBV6-4 to TRBJ1-1; 8 bases are shared with TRBD1. The CDR3 extends over 13 amino acids. Germline V lookup: CDR1 MRHNA, CDR2 SNTAGT. The ends lost 6 bases at V and 4 bases at J; junction bases unmatched: 4. The CDR3 reads CASRADRATEAFF. CDR3 nucleotides: TGTGCCAGCAGAGCGGACAGGGCCACTGAAGCTTTCTTT.

The CDR3 is CASSQGTAETQYF. As DNA, the CDR3 is TGTGCCAGCAGCCAAGGGACGGCGGAGACCCAGTACTTC. The chain uses TRBV14 and TRBJ2-5, with D unresolved. V lost 1 base and J 5 bases, leaving 8 bases between the germline ends. Germline V gene sequence: CDR1 SGHDN, CDR2 FVKESK. This CDR3 region has 13 residues.

This chain connects TRBV18 to TRBJ2-3; either TRBD1 or TRBD2 may supply D (5 bases each). Germline CDR1 KGHSH, CDR2 LQKENI. This CDR3 is 16 amino acids long. With 0 bases removed from V and 0 bases from J, the gap between germline ends came to 10 bases. CDR3 DNA: TGTGCCAGCTCACCACCAGGGGAGTGGAGCACAGATACGCAGTATTTT. Protein sequence: CASSPPGEWSTDTQYF.

The rearrangement links TRBV28 to TRBJ2-2; D is unclear. The CDR3 spans 14 residues. V lost 6 bases to trimming and J lost 5 bases, with 13 bases between them. CDR1 and CDR2 (germline): MDHEN, SYDVKM. CDR3 protein: CASRIGGGTGELFF. CDR3 DNA: TGTGCCAGCAGGATCGGTGGTGGGACCGGGGAGCTGTTTTTT.

The V call is TRBV18, the J call TRBJ1-4, with a possible D match to TRBD1 (6 bases). Looked up from germline, CDR1 is KGHSH and CDR2 is LQKENI. Trimming cost V 8 bases and J 5 bases, with 12 bases left between them. This CDR3 contains 13 residues. CDR3 residues: CASTYGQNEKLFF. The CDR3 DNA is TGTGCCAGCACATACGGACAGAATGAAAAACTGTTTTTT.

CDR3 in DNA: TGTGCCAGCAGCCTACAGGACAGGGAGACTGAAGCTTTCTTT. This codes for CASSLQDRETEAFF. This sequence joins TRBV3-1 (or the pseudogene TRBV3-2) and TRBJ1-1; 8 positions agree with TRBD1. V was clipped by 4 bases and J by 5 bases; unmatched bases: 6. This CDR3 is built from 14 residues. The germline gives CDR1 LGHDT, CDR2 YNNKEL (reference sequence).

The gene calls are TRBV9 and TRBJ2-5, with a tentative D call TRBD2 (5 bases). Germline CDR1 and CDR2: SGDLS and YYNGEE. This CDR3 contains 14 residues. The V end was cut by 0 bases, the J end by 2 bases, with 8 bases between. The CDR3 reads CASSVGLAQETQYF. CDR3 bases: TGTGCCAGCAGCGTAGGGCTAGCACAAGAGACCCAGTACTTC.

V usage is TRBV18 and J usage is TRBJ2-7; D assignment may be TRBD1 or TRBD2 (5 bases each). CDR1 KGHSH and CDR2 LQKENI come from the germline V gene. Trimming stripped 1 base from V and 1 base from J, with 8 bases between. This CDR3 comprises 14 residues. This CDR3 is CASSPRDGSYEQYF. The CDR3, as DNA: TGTGCCAGCTCACCACGGGACGGATCCTACGAGCAGTACTTC. The whole variable domain, remainder taken from reference TRBV18 and TRBJ2-7, is NAGVMQNPRHLVRRRGQEARLRCSPMKGHSHVYWYRQLPEEGLKFMVYLQKENIIDESGMPKERFSAEFPKEGPSILRIQQVVRGDSAAYFCASSPRDGSYEQYFGPGTRLTVT.

The V call is TRBV5-1, the J call TRBJ2-5; 9 bases are shared with TRBD1. The germline CDR1 and CDR2 sequences are SGHRS and YFSETQ. Trimming removed 7 bases from V and 2 bases from J; junction bases left unmatched: 9. The CDR3 has 15 residues. The CDR3 nucleotides are TGCGCCAGCTGGCCGGGACAGGGTAGACAAGAGACCCAGTACTTC. Protein sequence: CASWPGQGRQETQYF.

The chain has TRBV5-8 and TRBJ2-7; 7 bases map to TRBD1. The CDR3 totals 14 residues. V was pared by 4 bases and J by 1 base, with 5 bases of the junction left unmatched. Germline values: CDR1 SGHTS, CDR2 YDEGEE. The CDR3 coding sequence is TGTGCCAGCAGCGACAGGGTCCTTTCCTACGAGCAGTACTTC. Residues: CASSDRVLSYEQYF.

The V gene is TRBV4-2, the J gene TRBJ1-5; D perhaps matches TRBD1 (6 bases). V gave up 1 base and J gave up 1 base, with 17 bases separating them. The germline gives CDR1 LGHNA, CDR2 YNFKEQ. The CDR3 has 18 residues. The CDR3 protein is CASSQGGAGAPSNQPQHF. CDR3 bases: TGTGCCAGCAGCCAAGGGGGGGCAGGGGCTCCCAGCAATCAGCCCCAGCATTTT.

The chain employs TRBV6-5 and TRBJ2-1; 9 positions agree with TRBD2. Per germline, CDR1 MNHEY and CDR2 SVGAGI. The CDR3 is 15 residues long. Trimming cost V 7 bases and J 0 bases; bases outside gene matches: 4. The CDR3 spells CASILSGSSYNEQFF. CDR3 coding DNA: TGTGCCAGCATTCTTAGCGGGAGCTCCTACAATGAGCAGTTCTTC.

This sequence joins TRBV19 and TRBJ2-7; 7 nucleotides line up with TRBD1. The CDR3 length is 13 residues. Germline CDR1 LNHDA, CDR2 SQIVND (reference sequence). Losses at the gene ends were 7 bases for V and 0 bases for J; bases not matched to a gene: 3. CDR3 residues: CASMRTGSYEQYF. In DNA, the CDR3 is TGTGCCAGTATGAGGACAGGCTCCTACGAGCAGTACTTC.

The chain is built from TRBV27 and TRBJ1-1; 9 nucleotides line up with TRBD1. The CDR3 loop spans 15 amino acids. J gave up 5 bases and V 3 bases, and 7 bases lay outside the gene matches. Germline assignment: CDR1 MNHEY and CDR2 SMNVEV (reference sequence). The CDR3 protein is CASSFIPGQGTEAFF. For the CDR3, the DNA is TGTGCCAGCAGTTTCATTCCGGGACAGGGTACTGAAGCTTTCTTT.

This chain links TRBV6-1 with TRBJ2-7; D unresolved. V was cut by 3 bases and J by 3 bases, with 3 bases left in between. Germline assignment: CDR1 MNHNS and CDR2 SASEGT. The CDR3 is made up of 11 amino acids. CDR3 sequence reads: CASSDVYEQYF. The CDR3 coding sequence is TGTGCCAGCAGTGACGTCTACGAGCAGTACTTC.

The V call is TRBV11-2, the J call TRBJ1-2, with D perhaps TRBD1 (5 bases). The germline V gene encodes CDR1 SGHAT and CDR2 FQNNGV. V dropped 1 base and J dropped 2 bases, with 14 bases sitting between them. The CDR3 extends over 16 amino acids. CDR3 residues: CASSLAGQGPNYGYTF. In DNA form, the CDR3 reads TGTGCCAGCAGCTTAGCAGGCCAGGGCCCCAACTATGGCTACACCTTC.

This chain uses TRBV15 with TRBJ1-1; TRBD1 is a possible D gene (5 bases). The CDR3 totals 14 residues. V was shortened by 1 base and J by 1 base, with 7 bases between the two germline ends. CDR1 and CDR2 from the germline V gene are LNHNV and YYDKDF (reference sequence). CDR3 in amino acids: CATSRGGGNTEAFF. The CDR3 region has the DNA TGTGCCACCAGCAGAGGTGGGGGGAACACTGAAGCTTTCTTT.

V and J are TRBV19 and TRBJ1-1; D perhaps matches TRBD1 (6 bases). Germline V gene data show CDR1 as LNHDA and CDR2 as SQIVND (reference sequence). The V end was cut by 3 bases, the J end by 1 base, with 12 bases between. The CDR3 spans 15 residues. The DNA for the CDR3 is TGTGCCAGTAGTATCGGACAGTTTCCGAACACTGAAGCTTTCTTT. It translates to CASSIGQFPNTEAFF.

This chain links TRBV30 with TRBJ1-2; 7 bases match TRBD1. The V segment lost 3 bases and the J segment 4 bases; nucleotides outside the gene matches: 8. Germline V lookup: CDR1 GTSNPN, CDR2 SVGIG (reference sequence). The CDR3 is 14 amino acids. CDR3 protein: CAWSRGATIYGYTF. In nucleotides, the CDR3 is TGTGCCTGGAGCAGGGGGGCGACGATCTATGGCTACACCTTC.

This sequence joins TRBV7-8 and TRBJ1-4, with D perhaps TRBD1 (6 bases). The CDR3 consists of 14 residues. Looked up from germline, CDR1 is SGHVS and CDR2 is FQNEAQ. Between the trimmed V and J ends, which lost 2 bases and 6 bases, there was a span of 10 bases. The CDR3 DNA is TGTGCCAGCAGCTTAAGGGGGGCATATGAAAAACTGTTTTTT. It encodes CASSLRGAYEKLFF.

The V gene is TRBV6-2 or TRBV6-3, the J gene TRBJ2-3; 7 bases are shared with TRBD2. The CDR3 loop spans 14 amino acids. Germline lookup yields CDR1 MNHEY and CDR2 SVGEGT. V dropped 0 bases and J dropped 7; count of bases not matched to a gene: 4. CDR3 DNA sequence: TGTGCCAGCAGTTACTCTGGGGGGGTGCATACGCAGTATTTT. Translation: CASSYSGGVHTQYF.

This sequence joins TRBV9 and TRBJ2-1; TRBD2 agrees at 11 bases. The CDR3 totals 15 residues. V lost 2 bases and J lost 8; bases outside the gene matches: 6. Per germline, CDR1 SGDLS and CDR2 YYNGEE. CDR3 sequence (DNA): TGTGCCAGCAGCGTTATGACTAGCGGGATGGATGAGCAGTTCTTC. Its translation is CASSVMTSGMDEQFF.

CDR3: CASSLEVSTEAFF. The CDR3 region has the DNA TGTGCCAGCAGCTTAGAGGTGAGCACTGAAGCTTTCTTT. V and J are TRBV7-9 and TRBJ1-1; D is uncertain. Germline values: CDR1 SEHNR, CDR2 FQNEAQ (reference sequence). V dropped 1 base and J dropped 4 bases, with 7 bases sitting between them. CDR3 length: 13 amino acids.